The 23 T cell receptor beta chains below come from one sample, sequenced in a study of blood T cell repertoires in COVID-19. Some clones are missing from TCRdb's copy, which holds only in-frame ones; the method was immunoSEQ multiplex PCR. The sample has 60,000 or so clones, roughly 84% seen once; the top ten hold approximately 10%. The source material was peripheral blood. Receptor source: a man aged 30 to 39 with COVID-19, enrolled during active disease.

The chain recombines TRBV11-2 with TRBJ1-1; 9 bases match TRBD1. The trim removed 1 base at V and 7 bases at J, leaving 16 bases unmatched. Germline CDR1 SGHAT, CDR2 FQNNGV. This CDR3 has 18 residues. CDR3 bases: TGTGCCAGCAGCTTAGGTGCCCTCCTAACAGGGGGCGGAGGTGAAGCTTTCTTT. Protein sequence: CASSLGALLTGGGGEAFF.

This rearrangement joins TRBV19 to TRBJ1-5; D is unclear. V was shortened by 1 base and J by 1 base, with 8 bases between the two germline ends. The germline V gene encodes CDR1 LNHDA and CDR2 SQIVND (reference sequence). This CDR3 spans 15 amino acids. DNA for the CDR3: TGTGCCAGTAGTATAGGAGTCCGAAGCAATCAGCCCCAGCATTTT. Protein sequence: CASSIGVRSNQPQHF.

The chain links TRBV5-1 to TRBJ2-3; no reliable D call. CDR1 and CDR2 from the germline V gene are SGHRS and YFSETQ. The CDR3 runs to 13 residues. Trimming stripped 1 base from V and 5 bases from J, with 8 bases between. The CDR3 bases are TGCGCCAGCAGCTTGAGGTCGGGAGATACGCAGTATTTT. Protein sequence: CASSLRSGDTQYF.

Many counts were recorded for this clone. The CDR3 bases are TGTGCCAGCAGTTACCTACCCGGCGAGCAGTACTTC. The encoded protein is CASSYLPGEQYF. V usage is TRBV6-5 and J usage is TRBJ2-7, with D hard to call. Germline lookup yields CDR1 MNHEY and CDR2 SVGAGI. This CDR3 comprises 12 residues. Trimming removed 2 bases from V and 6 bases from J, with 8 bases in between.

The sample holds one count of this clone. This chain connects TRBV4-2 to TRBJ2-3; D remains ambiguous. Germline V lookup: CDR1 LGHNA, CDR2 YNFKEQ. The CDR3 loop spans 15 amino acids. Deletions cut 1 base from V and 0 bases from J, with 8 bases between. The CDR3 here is CASSQGADSTDTQYF. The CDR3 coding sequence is TGTGCCAGCAGCCAAGGGGCCGATAGCACAGATACGCAGTATTTT.

This CDR3 is CATSEKGLNTEAFF. As DNA, the CDR3 is TGTGCCACCAGTGAAAAGGGGTTGAACACTGAAGCTTTCTTT. This chain uses TRBV24-1 with TRBJ1-1; a possible D gene is TRBD1 (5 bases). The length of the CDR3 is 14 residues. Trimming removed 4 bases at V and 0 bases at J, with 8 bases between. In germline, CDR1 is KGHDR, CDR2 SFDVKD.

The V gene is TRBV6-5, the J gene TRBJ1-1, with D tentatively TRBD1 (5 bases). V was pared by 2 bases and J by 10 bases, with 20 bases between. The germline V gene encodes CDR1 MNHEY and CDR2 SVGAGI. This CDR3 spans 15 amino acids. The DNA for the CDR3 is TGTGCCAGCAGTTACCCCTCGAAGGGGAGGCTCGTAGCTTTCTTT. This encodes CASSYPSKGRLVAFF.

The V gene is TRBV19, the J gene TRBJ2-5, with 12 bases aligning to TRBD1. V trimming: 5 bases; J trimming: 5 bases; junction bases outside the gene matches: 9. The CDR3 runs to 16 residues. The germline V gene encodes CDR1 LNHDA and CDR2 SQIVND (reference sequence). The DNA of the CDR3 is TGTGCCAGTAGTTCCTCCGGGACAGGGGGCCGCGAGACCCAGTACTTC. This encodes CASSSSGTGGRETQYF. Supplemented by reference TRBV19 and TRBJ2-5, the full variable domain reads DGGITQSPKYLFRKEGQNVTLSCEQNLNHDAMYWYRQDPGQGLRLIYYSQIVNDFQKGDIAEGYSVSREKKESFPLTVTSAQKNPTAFYLCASSSSGTGGRETQYFGPGTRLLVL.

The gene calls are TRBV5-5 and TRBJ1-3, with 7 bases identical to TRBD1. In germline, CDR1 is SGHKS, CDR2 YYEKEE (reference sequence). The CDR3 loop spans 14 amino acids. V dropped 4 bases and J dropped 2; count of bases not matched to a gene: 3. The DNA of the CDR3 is TGTGCCAGCAGCGATACAGGGGCTGGAAACACCATATATTTT. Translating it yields CASSDTGAGNTIYF.

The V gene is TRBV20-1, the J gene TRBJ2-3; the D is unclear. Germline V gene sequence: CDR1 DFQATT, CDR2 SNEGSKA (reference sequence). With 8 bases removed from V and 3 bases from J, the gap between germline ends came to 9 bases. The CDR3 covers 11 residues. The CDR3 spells CSYRETDTQYF. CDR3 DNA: TGCAGTTACCGCGAGACAGATACGCAGTATTTT.

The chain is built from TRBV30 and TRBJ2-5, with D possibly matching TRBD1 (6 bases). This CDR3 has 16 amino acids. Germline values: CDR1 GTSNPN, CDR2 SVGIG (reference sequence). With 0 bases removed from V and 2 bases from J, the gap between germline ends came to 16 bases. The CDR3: CAWSVLRTVGQETQYF. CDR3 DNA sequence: TGTGCCTGGAGTGTCTTAAGGACAGTGGGGCAAGAGACCCAGTACTTC.

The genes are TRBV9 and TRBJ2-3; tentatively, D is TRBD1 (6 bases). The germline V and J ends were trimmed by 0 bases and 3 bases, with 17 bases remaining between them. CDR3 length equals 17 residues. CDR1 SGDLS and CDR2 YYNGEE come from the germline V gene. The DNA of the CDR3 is TGTGCCAGCAGCGTAGCTCGAACAGGGTATATTACAGATACGCAGTATTTT. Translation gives CASSVARTGYITDTQYF.

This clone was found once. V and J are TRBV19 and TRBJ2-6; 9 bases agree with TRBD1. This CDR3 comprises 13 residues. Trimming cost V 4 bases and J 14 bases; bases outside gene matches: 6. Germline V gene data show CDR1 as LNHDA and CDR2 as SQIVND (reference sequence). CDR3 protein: CASSRDRAVLLTF. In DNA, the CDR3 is TGTGCCAGTAGTAGGGACAGGGCCGTCCTCCTGACTTTC.

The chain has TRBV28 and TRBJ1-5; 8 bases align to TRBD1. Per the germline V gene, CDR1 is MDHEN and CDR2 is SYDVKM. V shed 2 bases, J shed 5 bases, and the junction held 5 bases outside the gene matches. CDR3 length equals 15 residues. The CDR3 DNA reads TGTGCCAGCAGTTTAACACAGGGGGGATATCAGCCCCAGCATTTT. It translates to CASSLTQGGYQPQHF.

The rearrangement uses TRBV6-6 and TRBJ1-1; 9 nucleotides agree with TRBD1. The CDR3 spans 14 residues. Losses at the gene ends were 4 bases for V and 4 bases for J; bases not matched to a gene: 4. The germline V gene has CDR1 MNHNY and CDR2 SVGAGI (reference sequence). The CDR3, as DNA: TGTGCCAGCAGTTGGGGACAGGGAGGCACTGAAGCTTTCTTT. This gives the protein CASSWGQGGTEAFF.

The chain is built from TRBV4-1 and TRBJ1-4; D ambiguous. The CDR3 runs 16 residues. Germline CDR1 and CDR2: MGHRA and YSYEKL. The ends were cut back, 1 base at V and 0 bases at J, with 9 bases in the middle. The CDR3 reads CASSQGSDATNEKLFF. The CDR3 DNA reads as TGCGCCAGCAGCCAAGGATCAGATGCAACTAATGAAAAACTGTTTTTT.

In DNA, the CDR3 is TGTGCCAGCTCACCCGTGATCTCCGGGGCCAGGGGTGTCACAGATACGCAGTATTTT. This encodes CASSPVISGARGVTDTQYF. J is TRBJ2-3 and V is TRBV18; a possible D gene is TRBD1 (6 bases). Deletions cut 3 bases from V and 2 bases from J, with 24 bases between. From germline, CDR1 is KGHSH and CDR2 LQKENI. This CDR3 has 19 amino acids. Based on the CDR3 plus reference TRBV18 and TRBJ2-3, the full variable domain is NAGVMQNPRHLVRRRGQEARLRCSPMKGHSHVYWYRQLPEEGLKFMVYLQKENIIDESGMPKERFSAEFPKEGPSILRIQQVVRGDSAAYFCASSPVISGARGVTDTQYFGPGTRLTVL.

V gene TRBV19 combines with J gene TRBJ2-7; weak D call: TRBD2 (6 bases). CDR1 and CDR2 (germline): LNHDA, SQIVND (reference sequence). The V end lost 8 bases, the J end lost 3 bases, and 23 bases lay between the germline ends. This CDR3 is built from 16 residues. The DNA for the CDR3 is TGTGCCAGTCGACCCCGGGGGAGTGGGGCCTTCTACGAGCAGTACTTC. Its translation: CASRPRGSGAFYEQYF.

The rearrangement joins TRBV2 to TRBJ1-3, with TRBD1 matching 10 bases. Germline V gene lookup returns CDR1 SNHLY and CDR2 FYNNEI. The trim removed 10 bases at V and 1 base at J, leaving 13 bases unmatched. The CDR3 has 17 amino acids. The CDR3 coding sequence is TGTGCCACCCAAGGGAAAGACAGGGGGCGATCTGGAAACACCATATATTTT. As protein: CATQGKDRGRSGNTIYF.

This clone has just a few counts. CDR3 amino acids: CAIGTSGDQETQYF. DNA for the CDR3: TGTGCCATAGGGACTAGCGGCGACCAAGAGACCCAGTACTTC. J is TRBJ2-5 and V is TRBV25-1; TRBD2 matches at 11 bases. This CDR3 is 14 amino acids long. V shed 10 bases, J shed 0 bases, and the junction held 4 bases outside the gene matches. CDR1 MGHDK and CDR2 SYGVNS come from the germline V gene. Supplemented by reference TRBV25-1 and TRBJ2-5, the full variable domain reads EADIYQTPRYLVIGTGKKITLECSQTMGHDKMYWYQQDPGMELHLIHYSYGVNSTEKGDLSSESTVSRIRTEHFPLTLESARPSHTSQYLCAIGTSGDQETQYFGPGTRLLVL.

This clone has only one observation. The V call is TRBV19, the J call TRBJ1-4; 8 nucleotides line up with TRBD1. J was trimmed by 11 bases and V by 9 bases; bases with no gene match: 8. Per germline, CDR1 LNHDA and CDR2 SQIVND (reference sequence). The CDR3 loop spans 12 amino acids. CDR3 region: CARSGQGGKLFF. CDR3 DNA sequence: TGTGCCAGATCCGGACAGGGCGGGAAACTGTTTTTT.

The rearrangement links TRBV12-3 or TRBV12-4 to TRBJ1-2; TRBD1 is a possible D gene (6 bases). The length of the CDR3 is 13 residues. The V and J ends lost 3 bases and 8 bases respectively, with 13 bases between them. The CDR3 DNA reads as TGTGCCAGCAGTTTGTCAGGGGTCACGGGCTACACCTTC. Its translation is CASSLSGVTGYTF.

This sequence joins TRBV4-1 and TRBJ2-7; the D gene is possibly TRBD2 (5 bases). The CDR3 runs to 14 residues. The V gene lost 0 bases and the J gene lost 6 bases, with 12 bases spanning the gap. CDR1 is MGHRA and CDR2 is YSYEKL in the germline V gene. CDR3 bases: TGCGCCAGCAGCCAAGATCGGCACGCGGGCGAGCAGTACTTC. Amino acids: CASSQDRHAGEQYF.